The 25 T cell receptor beta chains listed next were all sequenced from one sample in a study of shared clonotypes between healthy human individuals. The protocol was immunoSEQ multiplex PCR, while the TCRdb copy is restricted to in-frame clones and leaves out a portion. Of about 1.5 million clones in the sample, 98% were seen once. Sequenced input: naive CD4+ T cells sorted from blood. As for subset: CD45RA+ positively selected. These receptors came from a man aged 25 to 40 in good health.

The chain joins TRBV2 to TRBJ2-7; D call uncertain. The V and J ends lost 5 bases and 2 bases respectively, with 13 bases between them. Germline V lookup: CDR1 SNHLY, CDR2 FYNNEI. The CDR3 runs to 14 residues. CDR3 nucleotide sequence: TGTGCCAGCAGTCCCGGGCCCGAAACCTACGAGCAGTACTTC. Protein: CASSPGPETYEQYF.

This clone has just one count. The rearrangement joins TRBV18 to TRBJ2-2, with 7 positions matching TRBD1. This CDR3 comprises 16 residues. Unmatched junction bases numbered 10, after V lost 3 bases and J lost 6 bases. Germline V lookup: CDR1 KGHSH, CDR2 LQKENI. The CDR3 DNA reads TGTGCCAGCTCACCGATACAGGGGACCAACGCCGGGGAGCTGTTTTTT. This encodes CASSPIQGTNAGELFF.

This chain connects TRBV5-4 to TRBJ2-1, with 12 bases identical to TRBD2. The CDR3 covers 19 residues. Germline-derived CDR1 and CDR2 are SGHNT and YYREEE (reference sequence). The V gene end was trimmed by 0 bases and the J gene end by 9 bases; junction bases not matched to a gene: 16. The CDR3 region is CASSLAYGGASGRAGEQFF. As DNA, the CDR3 is TGTGCCAGCAGCTTGGCCTACGGGGGTGCTAGCGGGAGGGCGGGTGAGCAGTTCTTC.

V is TRBV9 and J is TRBJ2-2; TRBD2 matches 14 bases. The germline V gene has CDR1 SGDLS and CDR2 YYNGEE. V was pared by 4 bases and J by 5 bases, with 4 bases of the junction left unmatched. CDR3 length: 16 residues. In DNA form, the CDR3 reads TGTGCCAGCAGCTTGGGACTAGCGGGAGCTACCGGGGAGCTGTTTTTT. Translated: CASSLGLAGATGELFF.

The chain has TRBV19 and TRBJ2-1; 7 bases are a match to TRBD2. The V segment lost 6 bases and the J segment 9 bases; nucleotides outside the gene matches: 11. Germline CDR1 reads LNHDA; CDR2 reads SQIVND (reference sequence). CDR3 length: 14 residues. The CDR3, as DNA: TGTGCCAGTAGACCGGAGGGAGCGGGAACTGAGCAGTTCTTC. Translated, it gives CASRPEGAGTEQFF.

The chain recombines TRBV27 with TRBJ2-1; 8 bases are a match to TRBD2. The CDR3 is 15 residues long. With V trimmed by 4 bases and J by 7 bases, 9 bases remained unmatched. Germline CDR1 MNHEY, CDR2 SMNVEV (reference sequence). The CDR3 is CASSSQGLDSNEQFF. Written as DNA, the CDR3 is TGTGCCAGCAGTTCCCAGGGACTAGACAGTAATGAGCAGTTCTTC.

This clone was seen once. V usage is TRBV4-3 and J usage is TRBJ2-3; 13 positions match TRBD2. Trimming at V came to 3 bases and at J to 0 bases, leaving 3 bases not matched to a gene. The germline V gene encodes CDR1 LGHNA and CDR2 YSLEER. This CDR3 spans 17 amino acids. CDR3 in amino acids: CASSQGTSGKSTDTQYF. CDR3 nucleotides: TGCGCCAGCAGCCAGGGGACTAGCGGGAAAAGCACAGATACGCAGTATTTT.

The rearrangement links TRBV5-1 to TRBJ2-1; TRBD2 aligns across 14 bases. The CDR3 runs 20 residues. The ends lost 4 bases at V and 3 bases at J; junction bases unmatched: 15. Germline loops: CDR1 SGHRS, CDR2 YFSETQ. The CDR3 reads CASSHRAGLAGGPSYNEQFF. In nucleotides, the CDR3 is TGCGCCAGCAGCCATAGGGCCGGACTAGCGGGAGGCCCTAGCTACAATGAGCAGTTCTTC.

This clone was counted once. J is TRBJ1-5 and V is TRBV10-2, with D possibly matching TRBD1 (6 bases). CDR1 and CDR2 (germline): WSHSY, SAAADI. V lost 2 bases and J lost 4, with 12 bases in between. The CDR3 extends over 15 amino acids. For the CDR3, the DNA is TGCGCCAGCAGTGAGCACGGACAGCGGAATCAGCCCCAGCATTTT. Translation: CASSEHGQRNQPQHF.

The J gene is TRBJ2-1, the V gene TRBV5-4; 10 positions agree with TRBD1. CDR3 length equals 17 residues. The V and J ends lost 4 bases and 6 bases, in that order; junction bases with no gene match: 13. Per the germline V gene, CDR1 is SGHNT and CDR2 is YYREEE (reference sequence). CDR3 sequence (DNA): TGTGCCAGCAGCGTTACCGGGACAGGGGTTTTTAGCAATGAGCAGTTCTTC. Protein sequence: CASSVTGTGVFSNEQFF.

The V call is TRBV28, the J call TRBJ2-4; maybe TRBD2 (5 bases). The CDR3 is made up of 16 amino acids. Trimming removed 5 bases from V and 0 bases from J, with 14 bases in between. Germline V gene sequence: CDR1 MDHEN, CDR2 SYDVKM. CDR3 nucleotide sequence: TGTGCCAGCAGTCCCCCGGGGTCCCTAGCCAAAAACATTCAGTACTTC. Translation gives CASSPPGSLAKNIQYF.

This chain uses TRBV19 with TRBJ2-7; D unresolved. V was cut by 5 bases and J by 3 bases, with 11 bases left in between. The germline V gene encodes CDR1 LNHDA and CDR2 SQIVND (reference sequence). The CDR3 has 13 residues. The CDR3 loop reads CASSPYANYEQYF. CDR3 bases: TGTGCCAGTAGTCCATATGCTAACTACGAGCAGTACTTC.

This chain links TRBV19 with TRBJ1-4; D not certain. CDR1 and CDR2 from the germline V gene are LNHDA and SQIVND (reference sequence). Trimming took 5 bases from V and 0 from J, leaving 10 bases between them. The CDR3 is 15 amino acids. The CDR3 DNA sequence: TGTGCCAGTAGTGTCACGGCAACAACTAATGAAAAACTGTTTTTT. It codes for CASSVTATTNEKLFF.

V gene TRBV5-4 combines with J gene TRBJ2-2, with TRBD2 matching 8 bases. Germline values: CDR1 SGHNT, CDR2 YYREEE (reference sequence). This CDR3 has 16 residues. V shed 4 bases and J 6 bases; nucleotides not matched to a gene: 11. This chain's CDR3 is CASSPGGAVPPGELFF. DNA of the CDR3: TGTGCCAGCAGCCCCGGGGGGGCCGTACCCCCCGGGGAGCTGTTTTTT.

The V and J genes are TRBV14 and TRBJ1-1; D unresolved. The CDR3 covers 14 residues. Trimming removed 1 base at V and 3 bases at J, with 9 bases between. From germline, CDR1 is SGHDN and CDR2 FVKESK. The CDR3 nucleotides read TGTGCCAGCAGCCAAGGGCTGGGGTACACTGAAGCTTTCTTT. Protein sequence: CASSQGLGYTEAFF.

The chain couples TRBV18 to TRBJ2-1; D unclear. This CDR3 is built from 14 residues. Trimming pared 2 bases from V and 6 bases from J, leaving 11 bases between. In germline, CDR1 is KGHSH, CDR2 LQKENI. CDR3 loop: CASSPVLAANEQFF. CDR3 bases: TGTGCCAGCTCACCAGTCCTGGCGGCCAATGAGCAGTTCTTC.

The chain uses TRBV28 and TRBJ2-7; 7 bases map to TRBD1. The trim removed 1 base at V and 3 bases at J, leaving 6 bases unmatched. The CDR3 runs to 15 residues. Germline loops: CDR1 MDHEN, CDR2 SYDVKM. The CDR3 reads CASSLSPTGNYEQYF. In DNA, the CDR3 is TGTGCCAGCAGTTTATCCCCGACAGGGAACTACGAGCAGTACTTC.

The CDR3 is CASSPRDSQETQYF. CDR3 sequence (DNA): TGTGCCAGTAGTCCGCGGGACTCCCAAGAGACCCAGTACTTC. The rearrangement links TRBV19 to TRBJ2-5; a possible D gene is TRBD2 (6 bases). The CDR3 loop spans 14 amino acids. V was trimmed by 5 bases and J by 1 base, leaving 11 bases between them. CDR1 and CDR2 (germline): LNHDA, SQIVND (reference sequence).

This CDR3 is CASSYTGDPGQPQHF. The CDR3 nucleotides are TGTGCCAGCAGTTACACAGGGGACCCTGGTCAGCCCCAGCATTTT. V gene TRBV27 combines with J gene TRBJ1-5; 7 nucleotides line up with TRBD1. The germline V gene has CDR1 MNHEY and CDR2 SMNVEV (reference sequence). V lost 4 bases, J lost 6 bases, and 9 bases stayed unmatched. CDR3 length: 15 amino acids.

This sequence joins TRBV11-2 and TRBJ2-5; possible D gene TRBD1, 6 bases. CDR3 size: 13 residues. V lost 2 bases to trimming and J lost 4 bases, with 8 bases between them. Per germline, CDR1 SGHAT and CDR2 FQNNGV. CDR3 sequence reads: CASSLSRGETQYF. The CDR3 DNA reads TGTGCCAGCAGCTTATCCAGGGGAGAGACCCAGTACTTC.

The V call is TRBV2, the J call TRBJ1-1, with 7 positions matching TRBD1. V lost 4 bases and J lost 1; bases outside the gene matches: 6. Germline CDR1 is SNHLY and CDR2 is FYNNEI. This CDR3 comprises 15 residues. For the CDR3, the DNA is TGTGCCAGCAGTGGCGGACAGGCACCGAACACTGAAGCTTTCTTT. It yields the protein CASSGGQAPNTEAFF.

The rearrangement uses TRBV5-1 and TRBJ2-3; D is possibly TRBD1 (6 bases). Trimming removed 2 bases from V and 5 bases from J, with 12 bases in between. CDR3 length equals 14 residues. In germline, CDR1 is SGHRS, CDR2 YFSETQ. The CDR3, as DNA: TGCGCCAGCAGCTTCCGGACAGATCGAGATACGCAGTATTTT. It codes for CASSFRTDRDTQYF.

Worth noting for this clone: Additional DNA sequences in this sample encode the identical CDR3. V and J are TRBV27 and TRBJ2-5; D unclear. This CDR3 region has 12 residues. V was cut by 4 bases and J by 5 bases, with 8 bases left in between. From germline, CDR1 is MNHEY and CDR2 SMNVEV (reference sequence). The CDR3 sequence: CASSYRGETQYF. In DNA form, the CDR3 reads TGTGCCAGCAGTTATAGAGGCGAGACCCAGTACTTC.

The chain links TRBV19 to TRBJ2-1, with 11 bases lining up with TRBD2. The CDR3 spans 13 residues. The V gene's germline CDR1 is LNHDA and CDR2 SQIVND (reference sequence). V lost 0 bases and J lost 15; bases outside the gene matches: 4. As DNA, the CDR3 is TGTGCCAGTAGTATAGAAGCCGGGACTAGCGGGTTCTTC. It yields the protein CASSIEAGTSGFF.

The rearrangement joins TRBV11-2 to TRBJ2-1; no clear D. V gave up 5 bases and J gave up 4 bases, with 15 bases separating them. The germline CDR1 and CDR2 sequences are SGHAT and FQNNGV. This CDR3 spans 15 amino acids. In nucleotides, the CDR3 is TGTGCCAGCAGCCCCTTTAGGAAGATTTACAATGAGCAGTTCTTC. Its translation is CASSPFRKIYNEQFF.